This entry lists 13 T cell receptor beta chains sequenced from one sample in a study of monozygotic twins with inflammatory bowel disease. TCRdb derives one entry per CDR3 protein from the 5' RACE reads, leaving out DNA. The ten top clones account for about 8%, within a sample of 150,000 to 200,000 distinct CDR3 sequences. Specimen: blood. All receptors derive from a human donor with ulcerative colitis or Crohn's disease, or a healthy co-twin of an affected twin (not recorded which).

This sequence joins TRBV20-1 and TRBJ2-6. The CDR3 contains 13 residues. The germline CDR1 and CDR2 sequences are DFQATT and SNEGSKA (reference sequence). CDR3 in amino acids: CSAYGSGANVLTF.

The rearrangement uses TRBV30 and TRBJ2-7. The CDR3 consists of 12 residues. Germline V lookup: CDR1 GTSNPN, CDR2 SVGIG (reference sequence). CDR3 loop: CAWTVSSYEQYF.

The V and J genes are TRBV24-1 and TRBJ2-5. Looked up from germline, CDR1 is KGHDR and CDR2 is SFDVKD. The CDR3 consists of 11 residues. The chain's CDR3 is CATSDLETQYF.

The gene calls are TRBV12-3 or TRBV12-4 and TRBJ2-7; TCRdb outputs TRBD1, but without DNA this stays unchecked. CDR3 length: 13 residues. CDR3 protein: CASSLRSRGEQYF.

This rearrangement joins TRBV27 to TRBJ1-1. The CDR3 has 14 residues. From germline, CDR1 is MNHEY and CDR2 SMNVEV (reference sequence). The CDR3 loop is CASSPLIMNTEAFF.

The chain combines TRBV20-1 with TRBJ1-4. This CDR3 has 13 amino acids. Germline CDR1 and CDR2: DFQATT and SNEGSKA (reference sequence). The CDR3 region is CSASWGPNEKLFF.

CDR3 protein: CSVEGGTGTEGYGYTF. The chain employs TRBV29-1 and TRBJ1-2; TCRdb's D call of TRBD1 is untestable without DNA. There are 16 residues in the CDR3. The germline V gene encodes CDR1 SQVTM and CDR2 ANQGSEA. Using reference TRBV29-1 and TRBJ1-2 for the parts outside the CDR3, the full variable domain is SAVISQKPSRDICQRGTSLTIQCQVDSQVTMMFWYRQQPGQSLTLIATANQGSEATYESGFVIDKFPISRPNLTFSTLTVSNMSPEDSSIYLCSVEGGTGTEGYGYTFGSGTRLTVV.

The chain is built from TRBV28 and TRBJ1-4. The CDR3 extends over 16 amino acids. From germline, CDR1 is MDHEN and CDR2 SYDVKM. The CDR3 spells CASSRAKGRPNEKLFF.

This chain joins TRBV21-1 and TRBJ1-5. TRBV21-1 constitutes a pseudogene. The CDR3 length is 14 residues. CDR3 protein: CASSGFRPNQPQHF.

The J gene is TRBJ1-5, the V gene TRBV5-1; TCRdb reports TRBD1, a call that lacks DNA to check it against. CDR1 and CDR2 (germline): SGHRS, YFSETQ. The CDR3 is made up of 15 amino acids. The CDR3 protein is CASSLGGSSNQPQHF.

The V and J genes are TRBV20-1 and TRBJ1-5; lacking DNA, the TRBD1 call made by TCRdb goes unchecked. The CDR3 is made up of 13 amino acids. CDR1 and CDR2 (germline): DFQATT, SNEGSKA (reference sequence). The CDR3 sequence: CSTRTGVGQPQHF.

The chain employs TRBV9 and TRBJ2-3. CDR1 and CDR2 from the germline V gene are SGDLS and YYNGEE. The CDR3 sequence is 11 residues long. The CDR3 reads CASSVADTQYF.

The J gene is TRBJ2-2, the V gene TRBV5-4; there is no DNA to check the TCRdb D call of TRBD2. The CDR3 consists of 16 residues. Germline CDR1 and CDR2: SGHNT and YYREEE (reference sequence). The CDR3 here is CASSLYGRTNTGELFF.